This TCR beta chain was documented in a study of T cells in Graves' hyperthyroidism and ophthalmopathy. A word on this clonotype: The antigen is undetermined.

RNA transcripts gave rise to amplified TCR beta CDR3 regions. In the first-round RT-PCR of the TCR CDR3, the HTBI primer set was used. TCRdb re-derived calls from the multiplex PCR reads in MiXCR, one entry per CDR3 protein. The sample carries roughly 250,000 distinct CDR3 sequences, 13% to 15% recorded once. General study points: Expanded thyroid clonotypes (above 0.001) were mostly also found in blood.

Exclusions: uncontrolled infection, other autoimmune disease, pregnancy, lactation. Orbital computed tomography, thyroid ultrasound, serum thyroxine and TRAb, and clinical symptoms together informed the diagnoses. J gave up 5 bases and V 6 bases, and 9 bases lay outside the gene matches. CDR3 length: 15 residues. Per germline, CDR1 MNHNS and CDR2 SASEGT. This receptor was obtained from a woman aged 40 to 50 with Graves' hyperthyroidism that later progressed to Graves' ophthalmopathy. The chain employs TRBV6-1 and TRBJ2-1; 8 bases map to TRBD2. The sequencing sample was made of blood. The CDR3 reads CASRTPRGGDNEQFF. CDR3 in DNA: TGTGCCAGCAGAACACCCCGGGGGGGGGACAATGAGCAGTTCTTC.